Given below is one T cell receptor (beta chain) in context. The sample holds other DNA sequences that translate to the same CDR3. The source of the sample is a study of OX40 agonist ivuxolimab in advanced cancers. This table comes from immunoSEQ multiplex PCR, and its TCRdb copy is limited to in-frame clones, with some not included. This sample has nearly 110,000 clones; 90% occur once, and the top ten carry 0.45% to 0.5%. The sample was CD4+ or CD8+ T cells sorted from blood, taken in a trial of the OX40 agonist ivuxolimab. The sequence came from an adult with an advanced solid tumor such as melanoma, head and neck, liver or kidney cancer.

For the CDR3, the DNA is TGTGCCAGCAGTCCTCGCCGGGGCCAAGAGACCCAGTACTTC. Its protein product is CASSPRRGQETQYF. V and J are TRBV27 and TRBJ2-5; D perhaps matches TRBD2 (5 bases). Germline lookup yields CDR1 MNHEY and CDR2 SMNVEV (reference sequence). The ends were cut back, 5 bases at V and 1 base at J, with 11 bases in the middle. There are 14 residues in the CDR3.